This T cell receptor beta chain came from a study of T-cell reconstitution after alpha-beta-depleted transplantation in children. For TCRbeta, the library was prepared with unique molecular identifiers. TCRdb re-derived calls from the PCR reads in MiXCR, one entry per CDR3 protein. Of 190,000 or so distinct CDR3 sequences in the sample, less than 15% were seen once. This clonotype was seen a handful of times. This CDR3 spans 14 amino acids. Germline V gene data show CDR1 as DFQATT and CDR2 as SNEGSKA (reference sequence). Trimming took off 2 bases at V and 4 bases at J, with 12 bases between the two ends.

Sequencing was performed on PBMCs from the stem cell graft donor, taken from the stem cell graft. The J gene is TRBJ1-5, the V gene TRBV20-1; D remains unclear. This sequence originates from a human donor who donated a stem cell graft to a child with acute lymphoblastic leukemia. The CDR3: CSARSPGDNQPQHF. CDR3 DNA: TGCAGTGCTAGATCTCCGGGCGATAATCAGCCCCAGCATTTT.